This T cell receptor (beta chain) came from a study of blood T cell repertoires in COVID-19. Germline loops: CDR1 SGHRS, CDR2 YFSETQ. V lost 5 bases and J lost 0; bases outside the gene matches: 4. This CDR3 is 14 amino acids long. The method was immunoSEQ multiplex PCR; TCRdb's version includes in-frame clones alone and lacks a portion of them. The table includes 200,000 to 250,000 clones, around 80% detected once. The sequence was collected from a woman in her thirties or forties with acute or convalescent COVID-19. The sample taken for sequencing was peripheral blood. V is TRBV5-1 and J is TRBJ2-7; 8 bases agree with TRBD1. CDR3 amino acids: CASSNRGSSYEQYF. CDR3 coding DNA: TGCGCCAGCAGTAACAGGGGGAGCTCCTACGAGCAGTACTTC.